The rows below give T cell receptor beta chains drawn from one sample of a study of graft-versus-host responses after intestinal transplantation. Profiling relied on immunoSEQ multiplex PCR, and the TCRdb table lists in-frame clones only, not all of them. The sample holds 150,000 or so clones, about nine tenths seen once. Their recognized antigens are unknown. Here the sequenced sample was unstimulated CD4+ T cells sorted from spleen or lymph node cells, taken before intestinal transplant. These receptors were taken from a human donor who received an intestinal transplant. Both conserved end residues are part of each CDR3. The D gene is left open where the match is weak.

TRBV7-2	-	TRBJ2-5	CASSPLGPKETQYF
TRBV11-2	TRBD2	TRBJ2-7	CASGTLAGPYEQYF
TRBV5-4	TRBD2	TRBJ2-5	CASSLLLAGVGETQYF
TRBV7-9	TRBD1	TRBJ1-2	CASSPRTGGGYTF
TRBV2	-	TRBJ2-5	CASNLRGTEQETQYF
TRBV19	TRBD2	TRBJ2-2	CASSIGTSGRGTGELFF
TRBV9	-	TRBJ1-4	CASSPTIWEDEKLFF
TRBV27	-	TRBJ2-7	CASSLSIGTLNSYEQYF
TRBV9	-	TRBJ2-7	CASSVSYEQYF
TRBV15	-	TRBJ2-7	CATSRGTRTYEQYF
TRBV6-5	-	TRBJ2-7	CASAPTGWMAYEQYF
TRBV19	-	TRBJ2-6	CASSTSTGRGANVLTF
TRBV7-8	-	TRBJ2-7	CASSWTRLRQYF
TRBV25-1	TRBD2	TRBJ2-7	CASSGATSGKGQYF
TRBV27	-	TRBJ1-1	CASSLQGGNTEAFF
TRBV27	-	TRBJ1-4	CASSSRGEVNEKLFF
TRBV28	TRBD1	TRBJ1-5	CGGQGLGQPQHF
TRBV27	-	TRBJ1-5	CASSYGGNQPQHF
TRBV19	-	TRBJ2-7	CASMKGVEQYF
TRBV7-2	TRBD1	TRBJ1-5	CASSFDRGSNQPQHF
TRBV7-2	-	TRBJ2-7	CASSSAVSYEQYF
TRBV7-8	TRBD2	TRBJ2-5	CASSFRRLATQETQYF
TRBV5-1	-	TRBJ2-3	CASSGFLDTQYF
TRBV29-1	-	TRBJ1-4	CSVLGIATNEKLFF
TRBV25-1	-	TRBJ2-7	CASSELRGFEQYF
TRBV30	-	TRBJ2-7	CAWSVGGLSYEQYF
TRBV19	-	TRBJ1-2	CASSIEDGYYGYTF
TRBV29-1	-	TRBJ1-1	CIATRGQNTEAFF
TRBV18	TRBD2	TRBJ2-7	CASSPLAGGLEQYF
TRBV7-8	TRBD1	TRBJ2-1	CASSPRQGHEQFF
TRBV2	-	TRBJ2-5	CASSDRGQETQYF
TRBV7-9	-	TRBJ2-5	CASSLLATRETQYF